These T cell receptor beta chains were read from a single sample in a study of T-cell reconstitution after alpha-beta-depleted transplantation in children. A single record per CDR3 protein comes from TCRdb applying MiXCR to the PCR reads. The sample consists of around 490,000 distinct CDR3 sequences, more than 9.5% of them appearing once. The input for sequencing was PBMCs, mostly from graft donor cells, taken 180 days after TCRalphabeta/CD19-depleted stem cell transplant. Receptors were obtained from a female patient between 2 and 10 years old who had a stem cell transplant for aplastic anemia, so the T cells may come from the graft donor. CDR3s include the opening cysteine and the closing phenylalanine or tryptophan. The D gene is left open where the match is weak. Clone size is given for some rows only: seen once, a few or many times, or a class if the clone is expanded.

j_gene | v_gene | abundance | d_gene | CDR3nt | CDR3aa
TRBJ1-2 | TRBV20-1 | few | . | TGCAGTGCTAGAGATTCCGGGACGGCGAACTATGGCTACACCTTC | CSARDSGTANYGYTF
TRBJ2-1 | TRBV4-2 | many | TRBD1 | TGTGCCAGCAGCCAGCAGGGGGTTTTCAATGAGCAGTTCTTC | CASSQQGVFNEQFF
TRBJ1-5 | TRBV20-1 | many | . | TGCAGTGCTAGATCCGGGGGGGGGAATCAGCCCCAGCATTTT | CSARSGGGNQPQHF
TRBJ2-7 | TRBV15 | many | . | TGTGCCACCAGCAGAGATCCCTTTACCGAGCAGTACTTC | CATSRDPFTEQYF
TRBJ2-3 | TRBV11-2 | few | TRBD2 | TGTGCCAGCAGTTCAGGTGTTGGGCTAGCGGGAGAATGGAGCACAGATACGCAGTATTTT | CASSSGVGLAGEWSTDTQYF
TRBJ1-1 | TRBV11-2 | . | . | TGTGCCGGTGGGACGGGAAACACTGAAGCTTTCTTT | CAGGTGNTEAFF
TRBJ2-2 | TRBV28 | few | TRBD1 | TGTGCCAGCAGTGCGCCCTACAGGGGAACCGGGGAGCTGTTTTTT | CASSAPYRGTGELFF
TRBJ2-5 | TRBV6-1 | . | TRBD2 | TGTGCCAGCACGCGGGGAGGGCCCGTGGAGACCCAGTACTTC | CASTRGGPVETQYF
TRBJ2-1 | TRBV4-2 | few | . | TGTGCCAGCAGCCAAGATGGCGGAGCCTACAATGAGCAGTTCTTC | CASSQDGGAYNEQFF
TRBJ1-1 | TRBV3-1 | few | TRBD1 | TGTGCCAGCGGCCTGATACAGGGGGCGCCCACTGAAGCTTTCTTT | CASGLIQGAPTEAFF
TRBJ2-1 | TRBV5-5 | . | . | TGTGCCAGCAGCCGGGCACCGAGAAGCAATGAGCAGTTCTTC | CASSRAPRSNEQFF
TRBJ2-1 | TRBV5-1 | . | TRBD1 | TGCGCCAGCAGACACGCCCTAACAGGGGGTAATGAGCAGTTCTTC | CASRHALTGGNEQFF
TRBJ1-5 | TRBV5-1 | . | . | TGCGCCAGCAGCTTGGGAGAGGGTTCCAATCAGCCCCAGCATTTT | CASSLGEGSNQPQHF
TRBJ1-2 | TRBV20-1 | few | TRBD1 | TGCAGTGCTAGAGATTTCGCAGGGGGCGACGGCTACACCTTC | CSARDFAGGDGYTF
TRBJ1-5 | TRBV28 | few | . | TGTGCCAGCAGTCCGGAGGCTATGAGCAATCAGCCCCAGCATTTT | CASSPEAMSNQPQHF
TRBJ2-7 | TRBV7-2 | . | TRBD2 | TGTGCCAGCAGCTTGGGGCGGGAGGGCCCTTACGAGCAGTACTTC | CASSLGREGPYEQYF
TRBJ1-1 | TRBV19 | few | . | TGTGCCAGTAGTATTTCGGTCTCAGCTTTCTTT | CASSISVSAFF
TRBJ2-6 | TRBV2 | . | . | TGTGCCAGCAGTCGCAGATTCACAGGGCGGGCTGGGGCCAACGTCCTGACTTTC | CASSRRFTGRAGANVLTF
TRBJ2-1 | TRBV3-1 | few | TRBD2 | TGTGCCAGCAGCCAAGTGCCGGGACTAGCGGGAGTTAAGTTCTACAATGAGCAGTTCTTC | CASSQVPGLAGVKFYNEQFF
TRBJ2-2 | TRBV12-3/TRBV12-4 | many | . | TGTGCCAGCAGTTTTTGGGGGGCCGGGGAGCTGTTTTTT | CASSFWGAGELFF
TRBJ2-5 | TRBV2 | . | TRBD2 | TGTGCCAGCAGTGAATTTAGCGGGAGATGGGAGACCCAGTACTTC | CASSEFSGRWETQYF
TRBJ2-7 | TRBV12-3/TRBV12-4 | . | TRBD1 | TGTGCCAGCAGCCGACCGGGACAGGGGGTATCGGAGCAGTACTTC | CASSRPGQGVSEQYF
TRBJ1-5 | TRBV28 | few | TRBD1 | TGTGCCAGCAGACAGGGACAGGGGAGGGGCCTGCCCCAGCATTTT | CASRQGQGRGLPQHF
TRBJ2-1 | TRBV6-2/TRBV6-3 | many | . | TGTGCCAGCAGTACTAGCTCCTACAATGAGCAGTTCTTC | CASSTSSYNEQFF
TRBJ2-2 | TRBV11-3 | . | TRBD2 | TGTGCCAGCAGCTGGACTAGCGGGAGTTCGGGGGAGCTGTTTTTT | CASSWTSGSSGELFF
TRBJ1-5 | TRBV12-3/TRBV12-4 | . | . | TGTGCCAGCAGTTTAGCGGGGGAGGCAGGCAATCAGCCCCAGCATTTT | CASSLAGEAGNQPQHF
TRBJ2-3 | TRBV20-1 | . | TRBD2 | TGCAGTGCTGCTATTAGCGGGACAGATACGCAGTATTTT | CSAAISGTDTQYF
TRBJ1-2 | TRBV12-3/TRBV12-4 | many | TRBD1 | TGTGCCAGCAGTTTAGGGGACAGGGGAGGGTTTGGCTACACCTTC | CASSLGDRGGFGYTF
TRBJ2-1 | TRBV7-9 | . | TRBD2 | TGTGCCAGCAGCAGGGGACTAGCGGGAGTCGGACAGTTCTTC | CASSRGLAGVGQFF
TRBJ1-1 | TRBV12-3/TRBV12-4 | . | . | TGTGCCAGCACCCTGGGGGCTGAAGCTTTCTTT | CASTLGAEAFF
TRBJ2-2 | TRBV27 | many | TRBD1 | TGTGCCAGCAGTTTATCGACAGGGGGTAACGGGGAGCTGTTTTTT | CASSLSTGGNGELFF
TRBJ1-5 | TRBV30 | few | . | TGTGCCTGGAGTGTAGGTTGGAATCAGCCCCAGCATTTT | CAWSVGWNQPQHF
TRBJ1-2 | TRBV12-3/TRBV12-4 | . | . | TGTGCCAGCAGCCCTGACAGGCCCCGAGGCTACACCTTC | CASSPDRPRGYTF
TRBJ1-1 | TRBV2 | . | . | TGTGCCAGCAGAGAGACGGGTGACGCTTTCTTT | CASRETGDAFF
TRBJ2-2 | TRBV5-1 | once | . | TGCGCCAGCAGCTTGATCGGACAGCCCACCGGGGAGCTGTTTTTT | CASSLIGQPTGELFF
TRBJ2-3 | TRBV18 | few | . | TGTGCCAGCTCACCACCCTTAGATACGCAGTATTTT | CASSPPLDTQYF
TRBJ2-4 | TRBV7-9 | few | . | TGTGCCAGCAGCGAGCCGGGGGTGGTGGCGGCCAAAAACATTCAGTACTTC | CASSEPGVVAAKNIQYF
TRBJ2-2 | TRBV9 | few | TRBD1 | TGTGCCAGCGCGGTCAGGGGGCACGGCACCGGGGAGCTGTTTTTT | CASAVRGHGTGELFF
TRBJ2-3 | TRBV29-1 | . | . | TGCAGCGTTTTTGACTGGCGCACAGATACGCAGTATTTT | CSVFDWRTDTQYF
TRBJ2-3 | TRBV15 | . | TRBD1 | TGTGCCACCAGCGGGGACAGGGCGTGGGGGACGCAGTATTTT | CATSGDRAWGTQYF